Following are 20 T cell receptor beta chains from one sample sequenced in a study of blood T cell repertoires in COVID-19. Sequenced by immunoSEQ multiplex PCR; TCRdb stores in-frame clones only, minus some. The sample lists a few hundred thousand clones; approximately 83% were seen once. Source material: peripheral blood. The receptors were gathered from a woman aged 25-40 years with COVID-19, enrolled during active disease.

The rearrangement joins TRBV11-2 to TRBJ2-1; possible D gene TRBD1, 6 bases. The CDR3 extends over 16 amino acids. V lost 5 bases and J lost 4, with 18 bases in between. Germline V CDR1 and CDR2: SGHAT, FQNNGV. The CDR3 DNA is TGTGCCAGCAGCGGTTCAACGGTGGGGGCTTACAATGAGCAGTTCTTC. Translated: CASSGSTVGAYNEQFF.

This sequence joins TRBV5-6 and TRBJ1-2, with TRBD1 as a possible D gene (5 bases). Germline assignment: CDR1 SGHDT and CDR2 YYEEEE. With 5 bases removed from V and 0 bases from J, the gap between germline ends came to 14 bases. CDR3 length: 15 residues. The CDR3 nucleotides are TGTGCCAGCAGGACGGAAGGGGCTACTAACTATGGCTACACCTTC. Residues: CASRTEGATNYGYTF.

CDR3 sequence reads: CASSSGLAGGSYEQYF. The CDR3 DNA is TGTGCCAGCAGCTCGGGACTAGCGGGGGGCTCCTACGAGCAGTACTTC. V and J are TRBV7-2 and TRBJ2-7; TRBD2 aligns across 15 bases. J lost 0 bases, V lost 4 bases, and 1 base had no gene match. CDR3 length: 16 residues. Germline V gene lookup returns CDR1 SGHTA and CDR2 FQGNSA. Together with reference TRBV7-2 and TRBJ2-7, the CDR3 gives the full variable domain: GAGVSQSPSNKVTEKGKDVELRCDPISGHTALYWYRQSLGQGLEFLIYFQGNSAPDKSGLPSDRFSAERTGGSVSTLTIQRTQQEDSAVYLCASSSGLAGGSYEQYFGPGTRLTVT.

J is TRBJ1-1 and V is TRBV3-1 (or the pseudogene TRBV3-2); D uncertain. The CDR3 extends over 14 amino acids. The V end lost 4 bases, the J end lost 11 bases, and 20 bases lay between the germline ends. The V gene's germline CDR1 is LGHDT and CDR2 YNNKEL (reference sequence). The CDR3 coding sequence is TGTGCCAGCAGCCCCACACCCCAGAGTTTGAGGGCTTTCTTT. Protein: CASSPTPQSLRAFF.

The rearrangement joins TRBV12-2 to TRBJ1-4; the table's D call, TRBD1, was not checked against the DNA. TRBV12-2 is a pseudogene. The CDR3 spans 18 residues. CDR3 in amino acids: CASRLAHWGRGFNEKLFF. The CDR3 DNA follows: TGTGCAAGTCGCTTAGCGCATTGGGGAAGGGGGTTTAATGAAAAACTGTTTTTT.

This sequence joins TRBV10-3 and TRBJ1-4; 9 nucleotides match TRBD1. V gave up 4 bases and J gave up 8 bases; unmatched junction bases: 5. The germline V gene encodes CDR1 ENHRY and CDR2 SYGVKD. This CDR3 contains 14 residues. The CDR3: CAISGGTGKEKLFF. The DNA for the CDR3 is TGTGCCATCAGTGGCGGGACAGGGAAGGAAAAACTGTTTTTT.

This clone was picked up one time. The genes are TRBV11-2 and TRBJ1-1, with D possibly TRBD1 on 5 matching bases. Trimming shortened V by 3 bases and J by 8 bases, and 10 bases separated the two germline ends. The CDR3 totals 12 residues. Germline CDR1 and CDR2: SGHAT and FQNNGV. The CDR3, as DNA: TGTGCCAGCAGCTTGGGAAGGACAGAAGCTTTCTTT. As protein: CASSLGRTEAFF.

The rearrangement links TRBV20-1 to TRBJ1-5; D unresolved. Germline-derived CDR1 and CDR2 are DFQATT and SNEGSKA (reference sequence). The CDR3 extends over 14 amino acids. V was clipped by 3 bases and J by 0 bases, with 9 bases between them. CDR3 amino acids: CSASRQYSNQPQHF. In nucleotides, the CDR3 is TGCAGTGCTAGTCGTCAGTATAGCAATCAGCCCCAGCATTTT.

This clone has a handful of counts. The chain joins TRBV4-1 to TRBJ2-7; D uncertain. The CDR3 extends over 16 amino acids. Trimming cost V 0 bases and J 1 base, with 13 bases left between them. Germline CDR1 and CDR2: MGHRA and YSYEKL. The CDR3 spells CASSQESLRRSYEQYF. The CDR3 nucleotides read TGCGCCAGCAGCCAAGAGTCGCTGCGTAGATCCTACGAGCAGTACTTC.

This chain joins TRBV11-3 and TRBJ2-2; tentatively, D is TRBD1 (5 bases). The ends were cut back, 4 bases at V and 3 bases at J, with 12 bases in the middle. The germline V gene has CDR1 SGHNT and CDR2 YENEEA. CDR3 size: 15 residues. The chain's CDR3 is CASSSTGFDTGELFF. CDR3 sequence (DNA): TGTGCCAGCAGCTCCACAGGATTTGACACCGGGGAGCTGTTTTTT. Full variable domain (missing parts from reference TRBV11-3 and TRBJ2-2): EAGVVQSPRYKIIEKKQPVAFWCNPISGHNTLYWYLQNLGQGPELLIRYENEEAVDDSQLPKDRFSAERLKGVDSTLKIQPAELGDSAVYLCASSSTGFDTGELFFGEGSRLTVL.

J is TRBJ2-2 and V is TRBV7-3; 9 bases fit TRBD2. The CDR3 runs to 16 residues. Trimming took 6 bases from V and 2 from J; bases not matched to a gene: 7. CDR1 and CDR2 from the germline V gene are SGHTA and FQGTGA. As DNA, the CDR3 is TGTGCCAGCAGGGCCAGCGGGGGGAGAAACACCGGGGAGCTGTTTTTT. This translates into CASRASGGRNTGELFF.

The chain is built from TRBV19 and TRBJ1-5, with 9 bases that match TRBD1. V shed 7 bases, J shed 0 bases, and the junction held 10 bases outside the gene matches. Germline CDR1 reads LNHDA; CDR2 reads SQIVND (reference sequence). The CDR3 consists of 17 residues. CDR3 DNA sequence: TGTGCCAGTACCCGATCCTGGACAGGGGTTAGCAATCAGCCCCAGCATTTT. This encodes CASTRSWTGVSNQPQHF.

The chain carries TRBV6-5 and TRBJ2-2, with TRBD2 as a possible D gene (6 bases). CDR3 size: 15 residues. V lost 2 bases to trimming and J lost 1 base, with 8 bases between them. Germline V gene sequence: CDR1 MNHEY, CDR2 SVGAGI. The CDR3 is CASSYGGMNTGELFF. The CDR3, as DNA: TGTGCCAGCAGTTACGGGGGGATGAACACCGGGGAGCTGTTTTTT.

V and J are TRBV7-3 and TRBJ2-2; 9 bases are a match to TRBD2. The germline CDR1 and CDR2 sequences are SGHTA and FQGTGA. This CDR3 comprises 16 residues. V was pared by 4 bases and J by 2 bases, with 5 bases of the junction left unmatched. The DNA for the CDR3 is TGTGCCAGCAGCTCCCCTAGCGGGGCCAACACCGGGGAGCTGTTTTTT. It encodes CASSSPSGANTGELFF.

The genes are TRBV18 and TRBJ2-5; TRBD1 matches 7 bases. The CDR3 extends over 18 amino acids. The J segment lost 1 base and the V segment lost 2 bases, leaving 13 bases of the junction unmatched. In germline, CDR1 is KGHSH, CDR2 LQKENI. The CDR3 DNA follows: TGTGCCAGCTCACCAGTGTCTTCGGCAGGGGGTCTCCAAGAGACCCAGTACTTC. This codes for CASSPVSSAGGLQETQYF.

This clone was detected only a few times. The V and J genes are TRBV6-5 and TRBJ2-1; 12 nucleotides line up with TRBD2. Germline values: CDR1 MNHEY, CDR2 SVGAGI. V gave up 0 bases and J gave up 6 bases; unmatched junction bases: 3. There are 16 residues in the CDR3. The CDR3 loop is CASSYSRTSGANEQFF. The DNA for the CDR3 is TGTGCCAGCAGTTACTCACGGACTAGCGGGGCCAATGAGCAGTTCTTC.

V gene TRBV7-2 combines with J gene TRBJ2-1, with TRBD1 matching 7 bases. V gave up 2 bases and J gave up 6 bases; unmatched junction bases: 7. CDR1 is SGHTA, CDR2 FQGNSA, per germline. The CDR3 spans 15 residues. CDR3 nucleotide sequence: TGTGCCAGCAGCTTAAACAGGGGCCCATCCAATGAGCAGTTCTTC. Translated: CASSLNRGPSNEQFF.

The CDR3 DNA reads as TGTGCCAGCAGCTTAGCGGACAGACCTAACTATGGCTACACCTTC. Translated, it gives CASSLADRPNYGYTF. This chain joins TRBV7-9 and TRBJ1-2; D is perhaps TRBD1 (6 bases). In germline, CDR1 is SEHNR, CDR2 FQNEAQ (reference sequence). The germline V and J ends were trimmed by 0 bases and 0 bases, with 8 bases remaining between them. This CDR3 has 15 amino acids. Looking up the rest from reference TRBV7-9 and TRBJ1-2 gives the full variable domain: DTGVSQNPRHKITKRGQNVTFRCDPISEHNRLYWYRQTLGQGPEFLTYFQNEAQLEKSRLLSDRFSAERPKGSFSTLEIQRTEQGDSAMYLCASSLADRPNYGYTFGSGTRLTVV.

This clone was detected only a few times. The chain couples TRBV3-1 (or the pseudogene TRBV3-2) to TRBJ2-7; 8 nucleotides line up with TRBD1. Germline loops: CDR1 LGHDT, CDR2 YNNKEL (reference sequence). CDR3 length equals 15 residues. V dropped 2 bases and J dropped 2; count of bases not matched to a gene: 5. The CDR3, as DNA: TGTGCCAGCAGCCAAATGACAGGGGCAACCTACGAGCAGTACTTC. This encodes CASSQMTGATYEQYF.

The chain carries TRBV4-2 and TRBJ2-1; a weak D match, TRBD2 (6 bases). From germline, CDR1 is LGHNA and CDR2 YNFKEQ. This CDR3 spans 17 amino acids. V lost 5 bases, J lost 4 bases, and 21 bases lay in between. This chain's CDR3 is CASSYAPGADTYNEQFF. The CDR3 DNA follows: TGTGCCAGCAGCTACGCCCCGGGAGCGGATACTTACAATGAGCAGTTCTTC.